One and the same sample provided the 9 T cell receptor beta chains below, sequenced in a study of regulatory T cells in long-lasting Graves disease. iRepertoire HTBI primers and Arm-PCR of CDR3 regions built TCR beta libraries. TCRdb analysed the multiplex PCR reads with MiXCR anew, one entry per CDR3 protein. The sample carries approximately 470,000 distinct CDR3 sequences, more than 20% recorded once. Time point denoted: persistent/refractory GD, antithyroid drugs over 5 years with positive TRAb. PBMC RNA served as the TCR library source. Material: peripheral blood mononuclear cells (PBMCs), obtained when the disease was refractory, from a patient treated with antithyroid drugs. These receptors came from a female donor with Graves disease.

In this sample, this clonotype turned up a few times. The chain uses TRBV29-1 and TRBJ1-2; maybe TRBD1 (5 bases). This CDR3 has 16 amino acids. V lost 1 base and J lost 3, with 18 bases in between. The germline V gene has CDR1 SQVTM and CDR2 ANQGSEA. In DNA form, the CDR3 reads TGCAGCGTTGAAGGGGGTGGGGGGGACCCCCACTATGGCTACACCTTC. Translated, it gives CSVEGGGGDPHYGYTF.

This clonotype was counted many times. This rearrangement joins TRBV10-3 to TRBJ2-5; tentative D call: TRBD2 (5 bases). Germline V lookup: CDR1 ENHRY, CDR2 SYGVKD. This CDR3 contains 14 residues. V was clipped by 4 bases and J by 4 bases, with 13 bases between them. CDR3 DNA: TGTGCCATCAGTGGGAGGCCTGCCACAGAGACCCAGTACTTC. It codes for CAISGRPATETQYF.

This chain connects TRBV5-1 to TRBJ2-5; no definite D call. The germline CDR1 and CDR2 sequences are SGHRS and YFSETQ. The CDR3 spans 14 residues. Between the trimmed V and J ends, which lost 1 base and 2 bases, there was a span of 9 bases. The CDR3 loop is CASSLSPKQETQYF. DNA of the CDR3: TGCGCCAGCAGCTTGTCTCCAAAACAAGAGACCCAGTACTTC. The variable domain in full, completed from reference TRBV5-1 and TRBJ2-5, reads KAGVTQTPRYLIKTRGQQVTLSCSPISGHRSVSWYQQTPGQGLQFLFEYFSETQRNKGNFPGRFSGRQFSNSRSEMNVSTLELGDSALYLCASSLSPKQETQYFGPGTRLLVL.

The chain links TRBV27 to TRBJ1-2; 8 bases fit TRBD1. The CDR3 has 13 residues. CDR1 and CDR2 from the germline V gene are MNHEY and SMNVEV (reference sequence). With 8 bases clipped from V and 7 bases from J, the junction kept 9 bases outside the gene matches. CDR3 region: CASAPGGGTGYTF. The CDR3 DNA sequence: TGTGCCAGCGCCCCAGGGGGCGGGACTGGCTACACCTTC.

The V and J genes are TRBV5-1 and TRBJ2-7; D gene uncertain. The CDR3 totals 15 residues. Germline CDR1 is SGHRS and CDR2 is YFSETQ. V was cut by 4 bases and J by 0 bases, with 14 bases left in between. The CDR3 sequence is CASSVYPESSYEQYF. CDR3 DNA: TGCGCCAGCAGCGTCTATCCGGAGAGCTCCTACGAGCAGTACTTC.

The chain employs TRBV19 and TRBJ1-1; D remains ambiguous. The CDR3 is made up of 12 amino acids. Per the germline V gene, CDR1 is LNHDA and CDR2 is SQIVND (reference sequence). Trimming shortened V by 10 bases and J by 4 bases, and 13 bases separated the two germline ends. CDR3 DNA: TGTGCCACGACTGGGGAGATCACTGAAGCTTTCTTT. This translates into CATTGEITEAFF.

This clonotype occurred many times. V and J are TRBV6-9 and TRBJ1-1, with D perhaps matching TRBD1 (5 bases). The CDR3 totals 14 residues. Trimming left V 3 bases short and J 5 bases short, with 13 bases between. The germline V gene encodes CDR1 MNHGY and CDR2 SVAAGI. In nucleotides, the CDR3 is TGTGCCAGCAGTTACGGTCGGGGGATAACTGAAGCTTTCTTT. It codes for CASSYGRGITEAFF.

This clonotype came up a few times. This chain connects TRBV5-1 to TRBJ2-4, with D perhaps TRBD1 (5 bases). Germline loops: CDR1 SGHRS, CDR2 YFSETQ. V was clipped by 2 bases and J by 6 bases, with 12 bases between them. This CDR3 has 14 amino acids. CDR3 bases: TGCGCCAGCAGCTTTCGACAGAGTGGAAACATTCAGTACTTC. Amino acids: CASSFRQSGNIQYF.

On this clonotype: A much larger clone is a single base away; this may be a read error. The genes are TRBV11-2 and TRBJ1-2; possibly TRBD1 for D (5 bases). This CDR3 has 12 amino acids. Per germline, CDR1 SGHAT and CDR2 FQNNGV. The CDR3 region is CASSVLGDGFTF. The CDR3 DNA is TGTGCCAGCAGCGTCCTTGGGGACGGCTTCACCTTC.